This T cell receptor (beta chain) appears in the sequencing data of a study of blood T cell repertoires in COVID-19. The CDR3 spans 14 residues. With 5 bases clipped from V and 8 bases from J, the junction kept 10 bases outside the gene matches. Germline V lookup: CDR1 MNHEY, CDR2 SVGAGI. The protocol was immunoSEQ multiplex PCR, while the TCRdb copy is restricted to in-frame clones and leaves out a portion. The table has around 130,000 clones, 77% seen once. This TCR derives from an elderly man with acute or convalescent COVID-19. Sequenced input: peripheral blood. The V call is TRBV6-5, the J call TRBJ1-2; 8 nucleotides agree with TRBD1. The CDR3 here is CASSKPTTGDGYTF. The CDR3 nucleotides read TGTGCCAGCAGTAAACCCACGACAGGGGACGGCTACACCTTC.